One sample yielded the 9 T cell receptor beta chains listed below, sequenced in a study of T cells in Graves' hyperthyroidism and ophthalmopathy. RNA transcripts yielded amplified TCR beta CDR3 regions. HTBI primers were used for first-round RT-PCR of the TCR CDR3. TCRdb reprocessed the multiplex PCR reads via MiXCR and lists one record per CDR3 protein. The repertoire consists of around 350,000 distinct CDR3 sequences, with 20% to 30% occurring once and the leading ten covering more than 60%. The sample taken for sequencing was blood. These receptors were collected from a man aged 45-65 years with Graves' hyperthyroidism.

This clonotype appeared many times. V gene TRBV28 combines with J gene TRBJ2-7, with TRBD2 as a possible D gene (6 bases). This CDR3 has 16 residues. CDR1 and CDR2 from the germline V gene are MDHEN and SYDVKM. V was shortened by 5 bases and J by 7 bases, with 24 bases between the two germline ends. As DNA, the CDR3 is TGTGCCAGCAGTACCCAGGCCGGGACCTTGGCGGGGGAGCAGTACTTC. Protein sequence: CASSTQAGTLAGEQYF.

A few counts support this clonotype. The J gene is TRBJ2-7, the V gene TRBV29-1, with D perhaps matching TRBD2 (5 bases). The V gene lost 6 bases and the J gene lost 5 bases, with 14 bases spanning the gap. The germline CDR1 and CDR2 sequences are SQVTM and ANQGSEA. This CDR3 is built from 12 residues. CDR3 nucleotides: TGCAGCGTGGTGGGAGCTGCCAACGAGCAGTACTTC. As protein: CSVVGAANEQYF.

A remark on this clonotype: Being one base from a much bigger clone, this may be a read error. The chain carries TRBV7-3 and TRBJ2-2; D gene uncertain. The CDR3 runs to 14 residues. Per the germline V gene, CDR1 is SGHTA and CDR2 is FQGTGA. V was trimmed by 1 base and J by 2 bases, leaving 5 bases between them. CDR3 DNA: TGTGCCAGCAGCTTAAGACTCAACACCGGGGAGCTGTTTTTT. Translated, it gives CASSLRLNTGELFF.

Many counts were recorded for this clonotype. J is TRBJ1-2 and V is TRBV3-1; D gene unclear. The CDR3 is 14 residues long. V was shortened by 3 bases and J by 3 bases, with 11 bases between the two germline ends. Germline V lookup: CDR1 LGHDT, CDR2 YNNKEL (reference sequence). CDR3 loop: CASSHLGRDYGYTF. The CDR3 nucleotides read TGTGCCAGCAGCCACTTGGGCCGAGACTATGGCTACACCTTC.

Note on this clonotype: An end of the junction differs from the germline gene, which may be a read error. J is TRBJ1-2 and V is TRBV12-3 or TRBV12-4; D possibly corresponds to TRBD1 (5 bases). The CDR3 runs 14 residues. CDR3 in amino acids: CASSLGGTAYGCTF. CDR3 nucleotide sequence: TGTGCCAGCAGCTTAGGAGGGACGGCCTATGGCTGCACCTTC.

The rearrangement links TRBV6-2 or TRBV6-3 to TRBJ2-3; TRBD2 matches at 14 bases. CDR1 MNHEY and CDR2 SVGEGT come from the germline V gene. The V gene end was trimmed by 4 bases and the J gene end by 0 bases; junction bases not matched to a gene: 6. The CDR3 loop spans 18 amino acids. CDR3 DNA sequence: TGTGCCAGCAGTTTCGGGACTAGCGGGAGCGTTAGCACAGATACGCAGTATTTT. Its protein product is CASSFGTSGSVSTDTQYF.

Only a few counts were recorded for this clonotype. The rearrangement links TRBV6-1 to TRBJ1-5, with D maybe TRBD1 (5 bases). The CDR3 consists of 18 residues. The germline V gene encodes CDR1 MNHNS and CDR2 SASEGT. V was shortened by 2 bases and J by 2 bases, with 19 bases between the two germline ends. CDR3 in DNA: TGTGCCAGCAGTGAAAATGTCGGGCAGGGTAGGGGCAATCAGCCCCAGCATTTT. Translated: CASSENVGQGRGNQPQHF.

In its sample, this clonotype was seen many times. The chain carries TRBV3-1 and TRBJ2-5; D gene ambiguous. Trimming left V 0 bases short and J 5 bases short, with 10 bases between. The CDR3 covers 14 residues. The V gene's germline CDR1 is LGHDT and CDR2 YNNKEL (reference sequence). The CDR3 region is CASSQDLEHETQYF. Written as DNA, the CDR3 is TGTGCCAGCAGCCAAGATCTAGAGCATGAGACCCAGTACTTC.

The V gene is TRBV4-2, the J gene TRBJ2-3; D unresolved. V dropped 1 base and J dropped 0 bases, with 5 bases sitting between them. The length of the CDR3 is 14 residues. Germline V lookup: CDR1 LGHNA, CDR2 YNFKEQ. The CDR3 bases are TGTGCCAGCAGCCAAGCAGCTAGCACAGATACGCAGTATTTT. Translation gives CASSQAASTDTQYF.